This passage covers 9 T cell receptor beta chains from one sample sequenced in a study of blood T cells in healthy people across ages (dated by TCRdb to about 2015). Libraries were constructed by 5' RACE. The reads were generated on an Illumina HiSeq 2500. A second about 7 to 11 cycle PCR used a sample-barcoded 5' primer and a J-beta primer mix. The public reads were reprocessed in TCRdb via fastp at Q25 and MiXCR, keeping in-frame beta chains. Rows are unified per CDR3 protein, each entry keeping the most common DNA and genes. The sample profile shows about 1 million distinct CDR3 sequences; 40% to 50% of them were found once. The ten largest clones capture about 20% of the sample. The sequenced sample was blood. Every receptor here comes from a woman aged 55-70 years in good health.

The chain couples TRBV3-1 to TRBJ2-7; D gene ambiguous. Germline CDR1 reads LGHDT; CDR2 reads YNNKEL (reference sequence). The CDR3 consists of 13 residues. Deletions cut 4 bases from V and 10 bases from J, with 17 bases between. The CDR3 region is CASSPTPVGLQYF. In DNA form, the CDR3 reads TGTGCCAGCAGCCCAACACCAGTGGGGTTACAGTACTTC.

The rearrangement joins TRBV6-4 to TRBJ2-1; a possible D gene is TRBD2 (6 bases). The CDR3 has 16 residues. V dropped 0 bases and J dropped 3 bases, with 12 bases sitting between them. The germline CDR1 and CDR2 sequences are MRHNA and SNTAGT. CDR3 residues: CASSDSAGTYYNEQFF. CDR3 coding DNA: TGTGCCAGCAGTGACTCTGCGGGGACCTACTACAATGAGCAGTTCTTC.

This clonotype was observed many times. The chain recombines TRBV3-1 with TRBJ2-1, with a weak D call TRBD2 (5 bases). V dropped 5 bases and J dropped 7 bases, with 12 bases sitting between them. Germline assignment: CDR1 LGHDT and CDR2 YNNKEL (reference sequence). The CDR3 length is 13 residues. CDR3 nucleotides: TGTGCCAGCAGCTCAGGAGGCCGGAATGAGCAGTTCTTC. As protein: CASSSGGRNEQFF.

The chain couples TRBV30 to TRBJ2-4; TRBD2 is a possible D gene (5 bases). The end of the DNA aligns better with TRBJ2-7, so the J call may be wrong. The CDR3 has 13 amino acids. Germline V gene sequence: CDR1 GTSNPN, CDR2 SVGIG (reference sequence). Here the CDR3 DNA reads TGTGCCTGGAGTGTAGCGGCTATGTACGAGCAGTACTTC. It encodes CAWSVAAMYEQYF.

This clonotype was picked up one time. This rearrangement joins TRBV28 to TRBJ2-4, with D tentatively TRBD1 (6 bases). There are 16 residues in the CDR3. V was clipped by 6 bases and J by 0 bases, with 15 bases between them. Germline-derived CDR1 and CDR2 are MDHEN and SYDVKM. The chain's CDR3 is CASRDRDILAKNIQYF. The CDR3, as DNA: TGTGCCAGCAGGGACCGGGACATCCTAGCCAAAAACATTCAGTACTTC.

The genes are TRBV2 and TRBJ2-7, with D unclear. Germline CDR1 and CDR2: SNHLY and FYNNEI. The CDR3 spans 11 residues. Trimming stripped 6 bases from V and 4 bases from J, with 7 bases between. The CDR3 sequence: CASRTLYEQYF. In DNA, the CDR3 is TGTGCCAGCAGGACCCTTTACGAGCAGTACTTC.

This chain uses TRBV20-1 with TRBJ1-2, with D maybe TRBD1 (6 bases). V was clipped by 0 bases and J by 8 bases, with 16 bases between them. CDR3 length: 14 amino acids. The germline CDR1 and CDR2 sequences are DFQATT and SNEGSKA (reference sequence). CDR3 protein: CSARDPGTPRGYTF. CDR3 sequence (DNA): TGCAGTGCTAGAGATCCCGGGACACCGAGGGGCTACACCTTC.

This clonotype was detected only a few times. The CDR3 protein is CASRERGGSYQETQYF. The CDR3 DNA reads TGTGCCAGCAGGGAAAGAGGGGGGTCGTACCAAGAGACCCAGTACTTC. V and J are TRBV11-1 and TRBJ2-5; D possibly uses TRBD1 or TRBD2 (6 bases each). The CDR3 has 16 amino acids. The germline V gene encodes CDR1 SGHAT and CDR2 FQDESV (reference sequence). V was cut by 6 bases and J by 0 bases, with 17 bases left in between.

The sample holds a few counts of this clonotype. The V call is TRBV27, the J call TRBJ2-7; 7 bases are shared with TRBD1. Germline V gives CDR1 MNHEY, CDR2 SMNVEV (reference sequence). Unmatched junction bases numbered 22, after V lost 8 bases and J lost 3 bases. There are 18 residues in the CDR3. The CDR3 DNA follows: TGTGCCAGCTTCTCGGTGTTTGACCCGGACAGGCGAGACTACGAGCAGTACTTC. Amino acids: CASFSVFDPDRRDYEQYF.